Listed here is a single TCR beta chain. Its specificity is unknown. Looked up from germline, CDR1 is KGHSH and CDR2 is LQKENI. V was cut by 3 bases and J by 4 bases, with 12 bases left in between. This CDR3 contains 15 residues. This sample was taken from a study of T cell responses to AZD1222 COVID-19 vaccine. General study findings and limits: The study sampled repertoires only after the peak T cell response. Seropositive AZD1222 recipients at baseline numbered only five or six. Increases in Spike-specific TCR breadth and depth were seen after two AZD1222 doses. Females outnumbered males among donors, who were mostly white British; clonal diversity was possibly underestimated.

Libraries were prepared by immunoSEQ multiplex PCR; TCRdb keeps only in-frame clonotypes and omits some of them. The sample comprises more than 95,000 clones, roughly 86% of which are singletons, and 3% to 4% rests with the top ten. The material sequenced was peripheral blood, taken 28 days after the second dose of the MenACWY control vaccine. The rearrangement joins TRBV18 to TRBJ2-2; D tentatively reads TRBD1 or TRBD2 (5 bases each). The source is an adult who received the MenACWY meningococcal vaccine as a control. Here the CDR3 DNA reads TGTGCCAGCTCACCGGGACGGTCGCCCACCGGGGAGCTGTTTTTT. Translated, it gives CASSPGRSPTGELFF.